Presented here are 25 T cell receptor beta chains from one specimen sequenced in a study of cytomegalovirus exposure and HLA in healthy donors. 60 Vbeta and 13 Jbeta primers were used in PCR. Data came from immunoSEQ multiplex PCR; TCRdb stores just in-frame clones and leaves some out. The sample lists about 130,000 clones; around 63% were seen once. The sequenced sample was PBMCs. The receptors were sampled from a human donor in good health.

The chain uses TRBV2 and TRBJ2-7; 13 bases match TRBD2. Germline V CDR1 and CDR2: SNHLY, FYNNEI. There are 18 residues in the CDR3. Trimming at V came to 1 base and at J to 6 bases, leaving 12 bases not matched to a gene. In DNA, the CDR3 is TGTGCCAGCAGTGAAGTGGAGGGACTAGCGGGGTTAAGGGGCGAGCAGTACTTC. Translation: CASSEVEGLAGLRGEQYF.

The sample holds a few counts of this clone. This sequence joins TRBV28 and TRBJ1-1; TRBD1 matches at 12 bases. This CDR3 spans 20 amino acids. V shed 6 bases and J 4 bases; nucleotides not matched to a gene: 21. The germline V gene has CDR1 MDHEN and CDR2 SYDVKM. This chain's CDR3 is CASRVADSGTGGASLTEAFF. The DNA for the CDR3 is TGTGCCAGCAGGGTGGCCGACTCCGGGACAGGGGGCGCTTCCCTCACTGAAGCTTTCTTT.

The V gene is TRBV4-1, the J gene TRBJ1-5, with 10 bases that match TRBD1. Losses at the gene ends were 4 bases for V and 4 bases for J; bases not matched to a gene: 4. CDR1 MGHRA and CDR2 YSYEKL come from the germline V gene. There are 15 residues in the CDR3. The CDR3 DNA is TGCGCCAGCAGCCTCCGGACAGGGGGAAATCAGCCCCAGCATTTT. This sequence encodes CASSLRTGGNQPQHF.

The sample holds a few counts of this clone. CDR3 in amino acids: CASSLVSGASTEAFF. CDR3 in DNA: TGCGCCAGCAGCTTGGTATCAGGGGCTAGTACTGAAGCTTTCTTT. J is TRBJ1-1 and V is TRBV5-1; a weak D match, TRBD1 (6 bases). The germline CDR1 and CDR2 sequences are SGHRS and YFSETQ. The CDR3 spans 15 residues. The V end lost 0 bases, the J end lost 5 bases, and 14 bases lay between the germline ends.

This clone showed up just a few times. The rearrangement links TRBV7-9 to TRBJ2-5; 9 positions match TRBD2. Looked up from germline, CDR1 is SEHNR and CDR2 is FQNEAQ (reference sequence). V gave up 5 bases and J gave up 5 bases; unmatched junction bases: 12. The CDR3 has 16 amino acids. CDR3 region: CASSRGVAGDRETQYF. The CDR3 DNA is TGTGCCAGCAGCCGTGGGGTAGCGGGAGATCGGGAGACCCAGTACTTC.

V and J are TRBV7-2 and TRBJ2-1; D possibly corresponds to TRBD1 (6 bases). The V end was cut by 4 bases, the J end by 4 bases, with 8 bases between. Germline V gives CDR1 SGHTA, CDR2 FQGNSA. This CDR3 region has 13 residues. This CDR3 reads CASSSGHYNEQFF. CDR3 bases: TGTGCCAGCAGCTCGGGACATTACAATGAGCAGTTCTTC.

The CDR3 loop reads CASSQVSSGSGEQYF. Here the CDR3 DNA reads TGCGCCAGCAGCCAAGTTTCTAGCGGCTCGGGGGAGCAGTACTTC. The chain is built from TRBV4-1 and TRBJ2-7; 7 bases are a match to TRBD2. The V gene end was trimmed by 1 base and the J gene end by 7 bases; junction bases not matched to a gene: 10. Germline assignment: CDR1 MGHRA and CDR2 YSYEKL. This CDR3 is built from 15 residues.

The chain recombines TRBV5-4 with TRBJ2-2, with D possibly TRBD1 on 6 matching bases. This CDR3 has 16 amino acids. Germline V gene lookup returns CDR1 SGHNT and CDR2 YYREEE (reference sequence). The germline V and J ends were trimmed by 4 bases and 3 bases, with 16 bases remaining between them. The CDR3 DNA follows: TGTGCCAGCAGCCGTGGGGGCGGTAGGGACACCGGGGAGCTGTTTTTT. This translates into CASSRGGGRDTGELFF.

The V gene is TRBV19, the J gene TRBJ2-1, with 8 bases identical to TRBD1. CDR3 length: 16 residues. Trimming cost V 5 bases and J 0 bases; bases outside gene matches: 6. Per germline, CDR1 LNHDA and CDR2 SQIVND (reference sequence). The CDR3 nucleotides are TGTGCCAGTAGTTTCCGGACAGGGAGCTCCTACAATGAGCAGTTCTTC. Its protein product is CASSFRTGSSYNEQFF. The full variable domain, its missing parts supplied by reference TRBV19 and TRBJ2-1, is DGGITQSPKYLFRKEGQNVTLSCEQNLNHDAMYWYRQDPGQGLRLIYYSQIVNDFQKGDIAEGYSVSREKKESFPLTVTSAQKNPTAFYLCASSFRTGSSYNEQFFGPGTRLTVL.

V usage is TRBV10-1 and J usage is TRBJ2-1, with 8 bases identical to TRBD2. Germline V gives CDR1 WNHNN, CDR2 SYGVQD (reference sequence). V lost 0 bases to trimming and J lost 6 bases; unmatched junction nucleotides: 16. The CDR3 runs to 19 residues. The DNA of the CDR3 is TGCGCCAGCAGTGAGTCGTGGGGAGCCGGGACTAGGGAATTCAATGAGCAGTTCTTC. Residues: CASSESWGAGTREFNEQFF.

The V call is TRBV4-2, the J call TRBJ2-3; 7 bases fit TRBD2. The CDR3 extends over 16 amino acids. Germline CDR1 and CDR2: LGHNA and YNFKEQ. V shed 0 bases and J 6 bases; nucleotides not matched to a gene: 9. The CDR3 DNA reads TGTGCCAGCAGCCAAGATAGGCGGGAGCGAGGGGATACGCAGTATTTT. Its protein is CASSQDRRERGDTQYF.

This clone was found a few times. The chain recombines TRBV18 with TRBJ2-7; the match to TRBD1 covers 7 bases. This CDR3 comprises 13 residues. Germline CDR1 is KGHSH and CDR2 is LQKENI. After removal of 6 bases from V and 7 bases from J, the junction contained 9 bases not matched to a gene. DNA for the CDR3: TGTGCCAGCTCCCCAAGGGGGCCGGATGAGCAGTACTTC. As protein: CASSPRGPDEQYF. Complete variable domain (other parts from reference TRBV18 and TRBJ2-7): NAGVMQNPRHLVRRRGQEARLRCSPMKGHSHVYWYRQLPEEGLKFMVYLQKENIIDESGMPKERFSAEFPKEGPSILRIQQVVRGDSAAYFCASSPRGPDEQYFGPGTRLTVT.

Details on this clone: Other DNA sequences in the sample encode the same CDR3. The CDR3 nucleotides are TGTGCCAGCAGTTCTCCCTACGAGCAGTACTTC. Amino acid sequence: CASSSPYEQYF. The V and J genes are TRBV28 and TRBJ2-7; D gene uncertain. The V and J ends lost 4 bases and 2 bases respectively, with 3 bases between them. The CDR3 consists of 11 residues. Germline CDR1 is MDHEN and CDR2 is SYDVKM.

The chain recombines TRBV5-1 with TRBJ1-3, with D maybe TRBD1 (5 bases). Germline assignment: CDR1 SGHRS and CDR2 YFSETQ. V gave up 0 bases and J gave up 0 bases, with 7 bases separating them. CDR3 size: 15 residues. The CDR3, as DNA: TGCGCCAGCAGCTTGGGAGACAGCTCTGGAAACACCATATATTTT. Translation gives CASSLGDSSGNTIYF.

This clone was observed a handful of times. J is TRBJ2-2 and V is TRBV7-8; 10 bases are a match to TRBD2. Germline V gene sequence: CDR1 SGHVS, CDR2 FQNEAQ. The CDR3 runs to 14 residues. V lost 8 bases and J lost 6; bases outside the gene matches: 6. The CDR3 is CASRRAGGSGELFF. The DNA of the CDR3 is TGTGCCAGCCGCCGAGCGGGAGGGTCCGGGGAGCTGTTTTTT.

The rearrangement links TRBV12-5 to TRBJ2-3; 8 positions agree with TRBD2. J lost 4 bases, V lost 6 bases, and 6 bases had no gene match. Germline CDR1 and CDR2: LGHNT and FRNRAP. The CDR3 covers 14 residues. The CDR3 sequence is CASGKSGSADTQYF. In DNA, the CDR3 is TGTGCTAGTGGCAAAAGCGGGAGCGCAGATACGCAGTATTTT.

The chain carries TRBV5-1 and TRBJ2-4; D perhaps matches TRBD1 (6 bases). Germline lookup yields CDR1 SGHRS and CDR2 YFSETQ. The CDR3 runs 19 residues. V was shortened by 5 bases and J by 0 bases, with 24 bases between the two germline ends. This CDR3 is CASSSGTQLGSLAKNIQYF. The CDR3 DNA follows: TGCGCCAGCAGTTCCGGGACACAGCTAGGGTCACTAGCCAAAAACATTCAGTACTTC.

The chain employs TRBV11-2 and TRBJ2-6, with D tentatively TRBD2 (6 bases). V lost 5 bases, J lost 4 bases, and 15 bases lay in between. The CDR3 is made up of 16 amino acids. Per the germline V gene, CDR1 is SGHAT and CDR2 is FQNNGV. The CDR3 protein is CASSPGRAGGANVLTF. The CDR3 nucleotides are TGTGCCAGCAGCCCCGGTCGGGCGGGAGGGGCCAACGTCCTGACTTTC.

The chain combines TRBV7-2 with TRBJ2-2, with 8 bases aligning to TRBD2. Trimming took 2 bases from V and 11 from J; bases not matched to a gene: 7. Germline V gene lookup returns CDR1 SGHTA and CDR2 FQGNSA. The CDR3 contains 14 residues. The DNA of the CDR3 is TGTGCCAGCAGCTTAAGGGGCGGGGGGCCAGAGCTGTTTTTT. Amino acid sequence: CASSLRGGGPELFF.

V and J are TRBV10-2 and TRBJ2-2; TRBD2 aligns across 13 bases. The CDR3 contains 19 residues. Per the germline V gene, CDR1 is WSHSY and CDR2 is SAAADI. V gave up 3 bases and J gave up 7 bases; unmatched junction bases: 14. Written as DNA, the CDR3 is TGCGCCAGCAGTGACGAGGGAACTAGCGGGAGGGGACTAGGCGGGGAGCTGTTTTTT. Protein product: CASSDEGTSGRGLGGELFF.

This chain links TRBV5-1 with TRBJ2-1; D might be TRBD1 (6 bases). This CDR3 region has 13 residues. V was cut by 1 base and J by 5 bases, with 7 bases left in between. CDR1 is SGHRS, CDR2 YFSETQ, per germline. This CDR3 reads CASSLWDNNEQFF. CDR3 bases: TGCGCCAGCAGCTTGTGGGACAACAATGAGCAGTTCTTC.

The CDR3 loop is CASGGVGGELFF. The DNA for the CDR3 is TGTGCCAGCGGGGGGGTAGGCGGGGAGCTGTTTTTT. This chain links TRBV27 with TRBJ2-2, with 7 bases identical to TRBD2. V gave up 8 bases and J gave up 7 bases; unmatched junction bases: 4. The CDR3 has 12 residues. The germline V gene has CDR1 MNHEY and CDR2 SMNVEV (reference sequence).

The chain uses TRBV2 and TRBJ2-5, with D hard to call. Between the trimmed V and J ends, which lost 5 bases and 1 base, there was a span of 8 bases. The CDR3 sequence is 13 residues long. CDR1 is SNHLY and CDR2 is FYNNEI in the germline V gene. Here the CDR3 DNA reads TGTGCCAGCAGTATGACATCCCAAGAGACCCAGTACTTC. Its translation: CASSMTSQETQYF.

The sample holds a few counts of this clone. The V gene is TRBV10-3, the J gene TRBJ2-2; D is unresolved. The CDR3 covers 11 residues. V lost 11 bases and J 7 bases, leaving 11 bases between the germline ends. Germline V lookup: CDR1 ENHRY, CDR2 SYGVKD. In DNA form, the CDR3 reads TGTGCCTCATCCCCAGGCGGGGAGCTGTTTTTT. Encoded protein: CASSPGGELFF.

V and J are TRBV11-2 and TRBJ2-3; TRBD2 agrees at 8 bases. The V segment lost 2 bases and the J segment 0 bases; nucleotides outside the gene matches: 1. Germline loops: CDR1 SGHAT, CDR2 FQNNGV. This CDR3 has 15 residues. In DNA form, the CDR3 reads TGTGCCAGCAGCTTACGGGGGGGGAGCACAGATACGCAGTATTTT. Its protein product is CASSLRGGSTDTQYF.